The clone carrying this TCR beta chain was seen only a few times. Original processing notes: Amplified reference gene primers provided the basis for estimating nucleated cell counts. Produced via immunoSEQ multiplex PCR; TCRdb's table is partial and in-frame only. V, J and clone size derive from that table, while D and trimming were established from the DNA sequence. The sample shows around 110,000 clones, approximately 78% of them seen only once. This entry comes from a study of blood T cell repertoires in COVID-19. Study context: COVID-19 samples from acute and convalescent phases originated in the United States, Italy and Spain.

CDR1 and CDR2 from the germline V gene are SGHTA and FQGNSA. CDR3 length: 16 amino acids. Trimming took off 1 base at V and 2 bases at J, with 12 bases between the two ends. This chain joins TRBV7-2 and TRBJ1-5; D gene ambiguous. Input material: peripheral blood. This TCR came from a man aged 65-85 years with acute or convalescent COVID-19. The CDR3: CASSLDLSYGNQPQHF. The CDR3 region has the DNA TGTGCCAGCAGCTTAGATCTGTCCTACGGCAATCAGCCCCAGCATTTT.